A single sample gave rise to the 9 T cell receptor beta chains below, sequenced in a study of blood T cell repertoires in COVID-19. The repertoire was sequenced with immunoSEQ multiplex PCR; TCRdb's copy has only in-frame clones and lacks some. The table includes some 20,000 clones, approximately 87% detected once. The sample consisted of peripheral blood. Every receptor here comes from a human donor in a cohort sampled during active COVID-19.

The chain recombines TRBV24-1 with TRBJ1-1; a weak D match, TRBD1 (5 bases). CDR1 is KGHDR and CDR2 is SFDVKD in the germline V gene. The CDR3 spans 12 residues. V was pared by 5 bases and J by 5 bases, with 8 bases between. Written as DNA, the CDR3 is TGTGCCACCAGTGCGGGGGGGACTGAAGCTTTCTTT. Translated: CATSAGGTEAFF.

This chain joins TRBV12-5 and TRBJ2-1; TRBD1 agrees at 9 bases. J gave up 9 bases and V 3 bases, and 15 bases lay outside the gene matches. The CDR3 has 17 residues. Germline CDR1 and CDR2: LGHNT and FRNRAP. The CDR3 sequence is CASGFSLSGTGSGEQFF. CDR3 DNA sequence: TGTGCTAGTGGTTTTTCCCTGAGCGGGACAGGGTCGGGTGAGCAGTTCTTC.

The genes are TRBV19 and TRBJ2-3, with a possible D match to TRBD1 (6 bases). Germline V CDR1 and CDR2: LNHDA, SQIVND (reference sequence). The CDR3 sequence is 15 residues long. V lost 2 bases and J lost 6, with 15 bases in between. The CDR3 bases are TGTGCCAGTAGTATAAATCAACAGGGATCCGATACGCAGTATTTT. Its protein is CASSINQQGSDTQYF.

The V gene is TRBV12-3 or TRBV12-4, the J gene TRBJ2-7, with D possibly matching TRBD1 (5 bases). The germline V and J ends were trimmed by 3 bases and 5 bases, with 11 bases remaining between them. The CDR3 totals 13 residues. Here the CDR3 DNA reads TGTGCCAGCAGTTTTAGGGGTTTGGACGAGCAGTACTTC. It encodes CASSFRGLDEQYF.

CDR3 DNA: TGTGCCACCAGTGAACCTGGGCGGGGTCAGCCCCAGCATTTT. Protein: CATSEPGRGQPQHF. The chain combines TRBV24-1 with TRBJ1-5; D is unresolved. Trimming removed 4 bases from V and 6 bases from J, with 12 bases in between. CDR3 length equals 14 residues. Germline CDR1 is KGHDR and CDR2 is SFDVKD.

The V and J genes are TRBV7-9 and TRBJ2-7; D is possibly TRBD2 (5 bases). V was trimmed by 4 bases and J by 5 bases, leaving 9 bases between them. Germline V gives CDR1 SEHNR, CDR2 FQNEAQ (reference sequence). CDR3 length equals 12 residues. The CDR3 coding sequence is TGTGCCAGCAGCTCAGACGGGGACGAGCAGTACTTC. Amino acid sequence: CASSSDGDEQYF.

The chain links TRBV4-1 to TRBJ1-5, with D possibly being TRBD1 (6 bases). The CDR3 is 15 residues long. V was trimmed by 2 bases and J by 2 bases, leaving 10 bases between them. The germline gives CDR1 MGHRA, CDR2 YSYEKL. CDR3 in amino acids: CASSQFWTGNQPQHF. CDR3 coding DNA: TGCGCCAGCAGCCAATTCTGGACAGGCAATCAGCCCCAGCATTTT.

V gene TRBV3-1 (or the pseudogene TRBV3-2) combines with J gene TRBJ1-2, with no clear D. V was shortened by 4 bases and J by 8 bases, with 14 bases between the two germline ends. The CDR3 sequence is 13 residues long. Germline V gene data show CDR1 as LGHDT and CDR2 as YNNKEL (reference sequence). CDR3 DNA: TGTGCCAGCAGCCTGGAGGCGGGCGGAGGCTACACCTTC. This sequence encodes CASSLEAGGGYTF.

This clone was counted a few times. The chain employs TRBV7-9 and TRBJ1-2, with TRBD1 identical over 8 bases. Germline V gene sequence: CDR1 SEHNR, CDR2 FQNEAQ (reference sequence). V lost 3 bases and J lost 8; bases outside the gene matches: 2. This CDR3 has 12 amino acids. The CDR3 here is CASSFPGGGYTF. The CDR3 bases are TGTGCCAGCAGCTTCCCAGGGGGCGGCTACACCTTC. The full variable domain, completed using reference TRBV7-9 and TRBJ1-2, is DTGVSQNPRHKITKRGQNVTFRCDPISEHNRLYWYRQTLGQGPEFLTYFQNEAQLEKSRLLSDRFSAERPKGSFSTLEIQRTEQGDSAMYLCASSFPGGGYTFGSGTRLTVV.